Listed below are T cell receptor beta chains from one sample, sequenced in a study of blood T cell repertoires in COVID-19. Clones were sequenced by immunoSEQ multiplex PCR, and TCRdb holds only the in-frame ones, with some missing. The sample has some 320,000 clones; roughly 90% are singletons. The specimen sequenced was PBMCs or T cells enriched from blood (not recorded which). The receptors derive from a man in his sixties who had recovered from COVID-19. Both conserved end residues are trimmed from each CDR3. Each record gives: J gene, clone size, V gene, CDR3 protein. Expanded clones get a size class; other rows say once, few or many, or leave the size out.

j_gene: TRBJ1-1
abundance: .
v_gene: TRBV7-2
CDR3aa: ASSLAGSKGANTEAF

j_gene: TRBJ1-5
abundance: .
v_gene: TRBV9
CDR3aa: ASSSGGNQPQH

j_gene: TRBJ1-1
abundance: .
v_gene: TRBV6-2/TRBV6-3
CDR3aa: ASSLVPGGNKHF

j_gene: TRBJ1-4
abundance: .
v_gene: TRBV19
CDR3aa: ASSEGGKLF

j_gene: TRBJ2-2
abundance: .
v_gene: TRBV29-1
CDR3aa: SVGSGELF

j_gene: TRBJ2-7
abundance: .
v_gene: TRBV7-8
CDR3aa: ASSITGGTYEQY

j_gene: TRBJ1-2
abundance: .
v_gene: TRBV19
CDR3aa: ASSPDALRYGYT

j_gene: TRBJ2-3
abundance: once
v_gene: TRBV6-5
CDR3aa: ASSYGLLGADTQY

j_gene: TRBJ2-2
abundance: .
v_gene: TRBV18
CDR3aa: ASSPTGSGAGELF

j_gene: TRBJ2-1
abundance: .
v_gene: TRBV30
CDR3aa: AWSVTPRGFEF

j_gene: TRBJ2-1
abundance: .
v_gene: TRBV4-1
CDR3aa: ASSQGQTFGNEQF

j_gene: TRBJ1-1
abundance: .
v_gene: TRBV5-5
CDR3aa: ASSQFTSLNTEAF

j_gene: TRBJ2-1
abundance: .
v_gene: TRBV7-3
CDR3aa: ASSFDRGLYNEQF

j_gene: TRBJ2-2
abundance: once
v_gene: TRBV27
CDR3aa: ASSADRGRGNGELF

j_gene: TRBJ2-3
abundance: .
v_gene: TRBV5-4
CDR3aa: ASSSGLAGLFTDTQY

j_gene: TRBJ1-3
abundance: .
v_gene: TRBV11-2
CDR3aa: ASGWGRGGNSGNTIY

j_gene: TRBJ1-6
abundance: .
v_gene: TRBV6-1
CDR3aa: ASSEWFQELVDSPLH

j_gene: TRBJ2-3
abundance: many
v_gene: TRBV7-9
CDR3aa: ASSAGTGHTDTQY

j_gene: TRBJ2-1
abundance: .
v_gene: TRBV11-1
CDR3aa: ASSTLAGGYNEQF

j_gene: TRBJ1-6
abundance: once
v_gene: TRBV7-9
CDR3aa: ASSLGGQGIGSPLH

j_gene: TRBJ2-5
abundance: .
v_gene: TRBV3-1/TRBV3-2
CDR3aa: ASSHYRGRMETQY

j_gene: TRBJ1-2
abundance: .
v_gene: TRBV6-5
CDR3aa: ASSPGTGLYGYT